Listed below are T cell receptor beta chains from one sample, sequenced in a study of beta chain features in type 1 diabetes. Sequencing used immunoSEQ multiplex PCR; TCRdb keeps in-frame clones, though not all of them. The table has 200,000 to 250,000 clones, over 8.5% seen once; the top ten hold just under 0.035%. What was sequenced was naive CD4+ T cells from blood. These receptors came from a woman aged 18-29 years in good health. CDR3s include the opening cysteine and the closing phenylalanine or tryptophan. The D gene is left open where the match is weak. Not every row has a clone size; where given, it reads once, few, many or a size class.

>NA|NA|TRBJ2-7|TRBV5-1
CASSLAGEGGYEQYF
TGCGCCAGCAGCTTGGCAGGGGAAGGCGGCTACGAGCAGTACTTC
>NA|NA|TRBJ1-1|TRBV7-9
CASSSPRQGNTEAFF
TGTGCCAGCAGCTCCCCCAGGCAGGGGAACACTGAAGCTTTCTTT
>NA|NA|TRBJ1-5|TRBV2
CASSERGQPQHF
TGCGCCAGCAGTGAAAGGGGTCAGCCCCAGCATTTT
>TRBD1|NA|TRBJ2-7|TRBV27
CASRVRDSPFYEQYF
TGTGCCAGCAGGGTACGGGACAGTCCTTTCTACGAGCAGTACTTC
>NA|few|TRBJ1-2|TRBV27
CASSLSRVGASNYGYTF
TGTGCCAGCAGTTTATCGCGTGTGGGGGCTTCTAACTATGGCTACACCTTC
>TRBD1|NA|TRBJ2-3|TRBV18
CASSPPGQKDTQYF
TGTGCCAGCTCACCGCCGGGACAGAAAGATACGCAGTATTTT
>TRBD2|NA|TRBJ2-1|TRBV5-1
CASSGLAGASYNEQFF
TGCGCCAGCTCGGGACTAGCGGGAGCGTCCTACAATGAGCAGTTCTTC
>NA|few|TRBJ2-7|TRBV7-9
CASSLEGTLPEQYF
TGTGCCAGCAGCTTAGAAGGGACACTTCCCGAGCAGTACTTC
>TRBD1|few|TRBJ1-2|TRBV4-1
CASSPDRGAYGYTF
TGCGCCAGCAGCCCGGACAGGGGGGCCTATGGCTACACCTTC
>TRBD1|few|TRBJ2-5|TRBV6-5
CASSVQGVGTQYF
TGTGCCAGCAGTGTACAGGGGGTTGGGACCCAGTACTTC
>NA|few|TRBJ1-5|TRBV30
CAWSQGGKSNQPQHF
TGTGCCTGGAGTCAAGGGGGAAAAAGCAATCAGCCCCAGCATTTT
>NA|NA|TRBJ2-7|TRBV11-2
CASSFLGAEQYF
TGTGCCAGCAGCTTTTTGGGCGCCGAGCAGTACTTC
>TRBD1|NA|TRBJ2-2|TRBV9
CASSPHRQGAGTGELFF
TGTGCCAGCAGCCCCCACAGACAGGGGGCTGGCACCGGGGAGCTGTTTTTT
>NA|NA|TRBJ2-5|TRBV6-7
CASSYSKVQEQETQYF
TGTGCCAGCAGTTACTCGAAAGTGCAGGAACAAGAGACCCAGTACTTC
>NA|few|TRBJ1-5|TRBV7-2
CASSLIGQPQHF
TGTGCCAGCAGCCTCATCGGTCAGCCCCAGCATTTT
>NA|NA|TRBJ1-4|TRBV4-1
CASSQDGLSTSYNEKLFF
TGCGCCAGCAGCCAAGATGGCCTATCGACAAGCTATAATGAAAAACTGTTTTTT
>TRBD2|few|TRBJ2-2|TRBV5-4
CASSQVWTSGYTGELFF
TGTGCCAGCAGCCAGGTCTGGACTAGCGGCTACACCGGGGAGCTGTTTTTT
>NA|NA|TRBJ2-1|TRBV2
CASIVYGHNEQFF
TGTGCCAGCATAGTATATGGTCACAATGAGCAGTTCTTC
>NA|NA|TRBJ1-2|TRBV5-4
CASSPSPGYGYTF
TGTGCCAGCAGCCCCTCCCCGGGGTATGGCTACACCTTC
>TRBD1|few|TRBJ1-1|TRBV30
CAWSDRGLLTEAFF
TGTGCCTGGAGTGACAGGGGCTTGCTCACTGAAGCTTTCTTT
>NA|many|TRBJ2-5|TRBV6-1
CASSPKETQYF
TGTGCCAGCAGTCCCAAAGAGACCCAGTACTTC
>NA|NA|TRBJ2-7|TRBV30
CAWSGGLSRAGDEQYF
TGTGCCTGGAGTGGGGGATTGAGTCGGGCAGGGGACGAGCAGTACTTC
>NA|NA|TRBJ2-5|TRBV5-1
CASSSLAEFQETQYF
TGCGCCAGCAGCTCCTTAGCGGAGTTCCAAGAGACCCAGTACTTC
>NA|few|TRBJ1-5|TRBV19
CASNTGVGNQPQHF
TGTGCCAGTAATACCGGGGTTGGCAATCAGCCCCAGCATTTT
>TRBD2|NA|TRBJ2-1|TRBV4-1
CASSRAGEGYNEQFF
TGCGCCAGCAGCCGAGCGGGAGAGGGTTACAATGAGCAGTTCTTC
>TRBD2|few|TRBJ2-1|TRBV5-8
CASSSATRLAGDNEQFF
TGTGCCAGCAGCTCCGCTACCAGACTAGCGGGAGACAATGAGCAGTTCTTC
>NA|NA|TRBJ2-1|TRBV21-1
CASSAHSPGQGRNEQFF
TGTGCCAGCAGCGCCCACTCCCCGGGACAGGGTCGCAATGAGCAGTTCTTC
>NA|NA|TRBJ1-4|TRBV5-4
CASSPFAGENEKLFF
TGTGCCAGCAGCCCTTTCGCCGGAGAAAATGAAAAACTGTTTTTT
>NA|few|TRBJ1-2|TRBV7-2
CASSLNGQGNYGYTF
TGTGCCAGCAGCTTAAACGGGCAGGGGAACTATGGCTACACCTTC
>TRBD1|few|TRBJ1-4|TRBV30
CAWSEGQGFSTTNEKLFF
TGTGCCTGGAGTGAAGGACAGGGGTTCTCAACAACTAATGAAAAACTGTTTTTT
>NA|NA|TRBJ2-2|TRBV19
CASSIQGVDGELFF
TGTGCCAGTAGTATACAAGGGGTTGACGGGGAGCTGTTTTTT
>TRBD1|few|TRBJ1-1|TRBV18
CASSPRTGENTEAFF
TGTGCCAGCTCACCGCGGACAGGGGAGAACACTGAAGCTTTCTTT
>NA|NA|TRBJ2-7|TRBV7-2
CASSLRLASYEQYF
TGTGCCAGCAGCCTTCGCCTAGCCTCCTACGAGCAGTACTTC
>NA|NA|TRBJ2-7|TRBV27
CASSLSLQGPYEQYF
TGTGCCAGCAGTTTATCTCTCCAGGGCCCCTACGAGCAGTACTTC
>TRBD1|few|TRBJ1-2|TRBV9
CASTRTGGTYGYTF
TGTGCCAGCACCCGGACAGGAGGAACTTATGGCTACACCTTC
>TRBD1|few|TRBJ2-3|TRBV6-5
CASNGDRGRDTQYF
TGTGCCAGCAACGGGGACAGGGGCCGAGATACGCAGTATTTT
>NA|NA|TRBJ1-1|TRBV21-1
CASSKDSPRDRPRPGTEAFF
TGTGCCAGCAGCAAAGATTCCCCACGGGACAGGCCTCGACCCGGCACTGAAGCTTTCTTT
>TRBD1|NA|TRBJ1-5|TRBV19
CASKRGQGSNQPQHF
TGTGCCAGTAAAAGGGGACAGGGAAGCAATCAGCCCCAGCATTTT
>NA|few|TRBJ1-1|TRBV14
CASSQVLGGTEAFF
TGTGCCAGCAGCCAAGTCCTGGGGGGCACTGAAGCTTTCTTT
>TRBD1|NA|TRBJ2-7|TRBV7-3
CASSLNPGTDYEQYF
TGTGCCAGCAGCCTAAATCCCGGGACAGACTACGAGCAGTACTTC
>TRBD2|NA|TRBJ2-5|TRBV5-4
CASSGTSGRPSQETQYF
TGTGCCAGCAGTGGGACTAGCGGGAGGCCCTCTCAAGAGACCCAGTACTTC
>TRBD2|NA|TRBJ2-1|TRBV5-1
CASSLAGRAKGNEQFF
TGCGCCAGCAGCTTGGCAGGGAGGGCGAAAGGCAATGAGCAGTTCTTC
>NA|many|TRBJ2-1|TRBV18
CASSNSGTYNEQFF
TGTGCCAGCTCAAACTCAGGGACCTACAATGAGCAGTTCTTC
>TRBD2|few|TRBJ2-5|TRBV5-1
CASSLGRTSEETQYF
TGCGCCAGCAGCTTGGGGCGGACTAGCGAAGAGACCCAGTACTTC
>TRBD2|few|TRBJ2-7|TRBV27
CASSINGLAAYEQYF
TGTGCCAGCAGTATAAACGGACTAGCAGCCTACGAGCAGTACTTC
>NA|NA|TRBJ1-4|TRBV11-2
CASSSGVRGEKLFF
TGTGCCAGCAGCTCAGGAGTTCGCGGGGAAAAACTGTTTTTT
>NA|NA|TRBJ1-2|TRBV27
CASSFVGAANGYTF
TGTGCCAGCAGTTTCGTGGGAGCAGCAAATGGCTACACCTTC
>NA|NA|TRBJ2-5|TRBV5-1
CASSPGTSQETQYF
TGCGCCAGCAGCCCGGGGACTTCACAAGAGACCCAGTACTTC
>NA|NA|TRBJ1-1|TRBV11-3
CASSLRNTEAFF
TGTGCCAGCAGCCTGAGAAACACTGAAGCTTTCTTT
>TRBD1|NA|TRBJ1-2|TRBV11-2
CASSWPGQDVYTF
TGTGCCAGCAGCTGGCCCGGACAGGACGTCTACACCTTC
>TRBD1|few|TRBJ2-1|TRBV5-1
CASSVKTGLGNEQFF
TGCGCCAGCAGCGTGAAGACAGGGTTGGGGAATGAGCAGTTCTTC
>TRBD2|few|TRBJ2-5|TRBV4-1
CASSQGLAGAETQYF
TGCGCCAGCAGCCAAGGACTAGCGGGAGCGGAGACCCAGTACTTC
>NA|few|TRBJ2-2|TRBV29-1
CSVGQRVSTGELFF
TGCAGCGTTGGGCAGAGGGTATCGACCGGGGAGCTGTTTTTT
>TRBD1|few|TRBJ1-5|TRBV2
CASSDIGQGNQPQHF
TGTGCCAGCAGTGACATAGGACAGGGTAATCAGCCCCAGCATTTT
>NA|NA|TRBJ1-1|TRBV19
CATSRSSTEAFF
TGTGCCACCAGTAGGAGTAGCACTGAAGCTTTCTTT
>TRBD1|NA|TRBJ2-7|TRBV15
CATSRLSTGVGYEQYF
TGTGCCACCAGCAGACTCTCGACAGGGGTTGGGTACGAGCAGTACTTC
>TRBD2|few|TRBJ2-3|TRBV6-1
CASSEGGRGEDTQYF
TGTGCCAGCAGTGAAGGCGGGAGGGGGGAAGATACGCAGTATTTT
>NA|few|TRBJ2-5|TRBV6-5
CASSQGRETQYF
TGTGCCAGCAGCCAGGGCCGGGAGACCCAGTACTTC